A single sample is the source of the 29 T cell receptor beta chains below, sequenced in a study of blood T cell repertoires in COVID-19. Using immunoSEQ multiplex PCR, the repertoire was profiled, and TCRdb retains in-frame clones only, with some absent. Here the sample spans 110,000 to 150,000 clones, around 88% being singletons. What was sequenced was peripheral blood. The receptors come from a man aged 60-69 years with active or convalescent COVID-19.

This clone has more than one count but fewer than ten. J is TRBJ2-1 and V is TRBV14; D possibly corresponds to TRBD1 (6 bases). From germline, CDR1 is SGHDN and CDR2 FVKESK. The V and J ends lost 2 bases and 2 bases respectively, with 10 bases between them. This CDR3 is 15 amino acids long. The CDR3 DNA reads as TGTGCCAGCAGCCAATCGAGACAGGCCTACAATGAGCAGTTCTTC. It codes for CASSQSRQAYNEQFF.

This clone was seen a handful of times. The chain has TRBV18 and TRBJ2-2; 8 nucleotides line up with TRBD2. CDR3 length equals 17 residues. V lost 3 bases, J lost 4 bases, and 10 bases stayed unmatched. CDR1 is KGHSH and CDR2 is LQKENI in the germline V gene. CDR3 bases: TGTGCCAGCTCACCCCGACATCTAGCGGGCGTCACCGGGGAGCTGTTTTTT. Encoded protein: CASSPRHLAGVTGELFF. Full variable domain (missing parts from reference TRBV18 and TRBJ2-2): NAGVMQNPRHLVRRRGQEARLRCSPMKGHSHVYWYRQLPEEGLKFMVYLQKENIIDESGMPKERFSAEFPKEGPSILRIQQVVRGDSAAYFCASSPRHLAGVTGELFFGEGSRLTVL.

The gene calls are TRBV6-6 and TRBJ2-5, with D uncertain. V shed 2 bases and J shed 5 bases, with 3 bases lying between them. Germline loops: CDR1 MNHNY, CDR2 SVGAGI (reference sequence). The CDR3 runs to 11 residues. The CDR3 reads CASSYRETQYF. The CDR3 DNA sequence: TGTGCCAGCAGTTACCGTGAGACCCAGTACTTC.

The rearrangement links TRBV30 to TRBJ1-1, with 8 bases matching TRBD1. The V and J ends lost 3 bases and 4 bases, in that order; junction bases with no gene match: 10. Per the germline V gene, CDR1 is GTSNPN and CDR2 is SVGIG (reference sequence). The length of the CDR3 is 15 residues. The chain's CDR3 is CAWSARGQGGTEAFF. The CDR3 nucleotides read TGTGCCTGGAGCGCTCGCGGACAGGGAGGCACTGAAGCTTTCTTT. The full variable domain, with the rest looked up from reference TRBV30 and TRBJ1-1, is SQTIHQWPATLVQPVGSPLSLECTVEGTSNPNLYWYRQAAGRGLQLLFYSVGIGQISSEVPQNLSASRPQDRQFILSSKKLLLSDSGFYLCAWSARGQGGTEAFFGQGTRLTVV.

There are a few counts of this clone. The chain combines TRBV6-5 with TRBJ2-6; D might be TRBD2 (5 bases). The CDR3 totals 14 residues. Germline V gene sequence: CDR1 MNHEY, CDR2 SVGAGI. Trimming removed 8 bases at V and 0 bases at J, with 8 bases between. CDR3 sequence (DNA): TGTGCCAGCGGACTGTTCTCTGGGGCCAACGTCCTGACTTTC. It translates to CASGLFSGANVLTF.

The rearrangement links TRBV6-2 or TRBV6-3 to TRBJ1-2; 7 bases are shared with TRBD1. Germline values: CDR1 MNHEY, CDR2 SVGEGT. The CDR3 spans 16 residues. V dropped 6 bases and J dropped 4; count of bases not matched to a gene: 14. CDR3 nucleotide sequence: TGTGCCAGCAGCACCCCAGGACAGGCGAACCTCTATGGCTACACCTTC. Translated, it gives CASSTPGQANLYGYTF.

The rearrangement joins TRBV20-1 to TRBJ2-3; TRBD2 matches at 9 bases. Germline loops: CDR1 DFQATT, CDR2 SNEGSKA (reference sequence). V was pared by 3 bases and J by 8 bases, with 9 bases of the junction left unmatched. The CDR3 loop spans 14 amino acids. The CDR3, as DNA: TGCAGTGCTAGTATCGGCGGGGGGGAGGGTACGCAGTATTTT. This translates into CSASIGGGEGTQYF.

The chain combines TRBV15 with TRBJ1-2; D not certain. Trimming removed 5 bases from V and 4 bases from J, with 17 bases in between. This CDR3 comprises 15 residues. Germline V gene sequence: CDR1 LNHNV, CDR2 YYDKDF (reference sequence). The CDR3 spells CATSPQRTVVYGYTF. CDR3 DNA: TGTGCCACCAGCCCCCAGCGGACGGTAGTCTATGGCTACACCTTC.

CDR3: CASSPDPNTEAFF. The CDR3 nucleotides read TGTGCCAGCAGTCCAGATCCGAACACTGAAGCTTTCTTT. The chain joins TRBV7-3 to TRBJ1-1; D is unclear. CDR3 length equals 13 residues. Germline assignment: CDR1 SGHTA and CDR2 FQGTGA. Trimming took 6 bases from V and 1 from J, leaving 9 bases between them.

The rearrangement uses TRBV20-1 and TRBJ2-7; a possible D gene is TRBD1 (5 bases). The CDR3 runs to 10 residues. Trimming pared 7 bases from V and 5 bases from J, leaving 9 bases between. Per the germline V gene, CDR1 is DFQATT and CDR2 is SNEGSKA (reference sequence). In DNA, the CDR3 is TGCAGTGGCAGGGCTGACGAGCAGTACTTC. It translates to CSGRADEQYF.

The rearrangement uses TRBV7-6 and TRBJ1-3; D may be TRBD1 (6 bases). Germline CDR1 and CDR2: SGHVS and FNYEAQ. Trimming took 5 bases from V and 0 from J, leaving 11 bases between them. The CDR3 totals 15 residues. The CDR3 loop is CASSRDTSSGNTIYF. CDR3 nucleotides: TGTGCCAGCAGCCGGGACACCAGCTCTGGAAACACCATATATTTT.

The chain carries TRBV7-2 and TRBJ2-3; possibly TRBD2 for D (5 bases). Germline lookup yields CDR1 SGHTA and CDR2 FQGNSA. This CDR3 is built from 16 residues. V dropped 4 bases and J dropped 0 bases, with 14 bases sitting between them. CDR3 protein: CASSSGAETSTDTQYF. In DNA, the CDR3 is TGTGCCAGCAGCTCCGGAGCGGAGACTAGCACAGATACGCAGTATTTT.

V and J are TRBV27 and TRBJ1-1; D is uncertain. This CDR3 spans 17 amino acids. V was clipped by 3 bases and J by 3 bases, with 20 bases between them. Germline-derived CDR1 and CDR2 are MNHEY and SMNVEV (reference sequence). The CDR3 is CASSFRLAGSMDTEAFF. Written as DNA, the CDR3 is TGTGCCAGCAGTTTCCGTTTGGCGGGCAGTATGGACACTGAAGCTTTCTTT.

This chain links TRBV27 with TRBJ2-7; D is perhaps TRBD1 (7 bases). CDR1 is MNHEY, CDR2 SMNVEV, per germline (reference sequence). The CDR3 spans 16 residues. Trimming stripped 8 bases from V and 3 bases from J, with 23 bases between. The CDR3 region is CASRSGSAGGYYEQYF. The CDR3, as DNA: TGTGCCAGCCGCTCCGGGTCTGCAGGGGGGTACTACGAGCAGTACTTC.

This chain links TRBV6-5 with TRBJ2-5, with 12 positions matching TRBD2. J lost 2 bases, V lost 7 bases, and 5 bases had no gene match. Germline CDR1 is MNHEY and CDR2 is SVGAGI. The CDR3 is 15 residues long. CDR3 in amino acids: CASIKGTSGQETQYF. CDR3 DNA: TGTGCCAGCATCAAGGGGACTAGCGGGCAAGAGACCCAGTACTTC.

This sequence joins TRBV7-2 and TRBJ1-5, with 8 bases matching TRBD1. V lost 4 bases to trimming and J lost 6 bases; unmatched junction nucleotides: 11. This CDR3 contains 16 residues. Germline CDR1 and CDR2: SGHTA and FQGNSA. The CDR3 loop reads CASSSEAGGRGQPQHF. The DNA for the CDR3 is TGTGCCAGCAGCTCAGAAGCAGGGGGCAGGGGTCAGCCCCAGCATTTT. The complete variable domain, with remaining parts taken from reference TRBV7-2 and TRBJ1-5, reads GAGVSQSPSNKVTEKGKDVELRCDPISGHTALYWYRQSLGQGLEFLIYFQGNSAPDKSGLPSDRFSAERTGGSVSTLTIQRTQQEDSAVYLCASSSEAGGRGQPQHFGDGTRLSIL.

About this clone itself: One end of the junction fails to match germline, which may point to a read error. The rearrangement uses TRBV7-7 and TRBJ2-3, with D tentatively TRBD2 (6 bases). Per germline, CDR1 SSHAT and CDR2 FNYEAQ (reference sequence). This CDR3 is built from 13 residues. CDR3 protein: CASSPRDVGRLYF. The CDR3 DNA reads as TGTGCTAGCAGTCCGCGGGACGTTGGGCGGCTGTATTTT.

CDR3 DNA: TGTGCCAGCAGTCCAGGCGGGGCCTCTGGGGCCAACGTCCTGACTTTC. Its translation: CASSPGGASGANVLTF. The J gene is TRBJ2-6, the V gene TRBV28; possible D gene TRBD2, 6 bases. The CDR3 totals 16 residues. In germline, CDR1 is MDHEN, CDR2 SYDVKM. Trimming took off 5 bases at V and 0 bases at J, with 11 bases between the two ends.

The V and J genes are TRBV13 and TRBJ2-1; possible D gene TRBD2, 6 bases. Trimming shortened V by 5 bases and J by 9 bases, and 20 bases separated the two germline ends. Germline V lookup: CDR1 PRHDT, CDR2 FYEKMQ (reference sequence). This CDR3 is built from 15 residues. The CDR3 loop is CASSPGRGDGSEQFF. The CDR3 region has the DNA TGTGCCAGCAGCCCGGGGCGTGGGGACGGGAGTGAGCAGTTCTTC.

V gene TRBV7-9 combines with J gene TRBJ2-3, with TRBD2 matching over 7 bases. With 1 base clipped from V and 0 bases from J, the junction kept 4 bases outside the gene matches. The CDR3 consists of 16 residues. CDR1 and CDR2 from the germline V gene are SEHNR and FQNEAQ (reference sequence). CDR3 amino acids: CASSLDLAVSTDTQYF. The CDR3 DNA sequence: TGTGCCAGCAGCTTAGACCTAGCGGTTAGCACAGATACGCAGTATTTT.

This clone was seen once. This CDR3 is CASSVSGQGEGYTF. DNA for the CDR3: TGTGCCAGCAGCGTATCGGGACAGGGAGAAGGCTACACCTTC. The V call is TRBV3-1 (or the pseudogene TRBV3-2), the J call TRBJ1-2; TRBD1 matches 9 bases. CDR1 is LGHDT and CDR2 is YNNKEL in the germline V gene (reference sequence). J lost 8 bases, V lost 5 bases, and 9 bases had no gene match. CDR3 length: 14 amino acids.

The chain carries TRBV7-8 and TRBJ1-2; D call uncertain. The CDR3 runs 15 residues. In germline, CDR1 is SGHVS, CDR2 FQNEAQ. Trimming took 5 bases from V and 3 from J, leaving 16 bases between them. CDR3: CASSRARVADYGYTF. Written as DNA, the CDR3 is TGTGCCAGCAGCCGAGCTAGGGTAGCGGACTATGGCTACACCTTC. Filled out from reference TRBV7-8 and TRBJ1-2, the complete variable domain reads GAGVSQSPRYKVAKRGQDVALRCDPISGHVSLFWYQQALGQGPEFLTYFQNEAQLDKSGLPSDRFFAERPEGSVSTLKIQRTQQEDSAVYLCASSRARVADYGYTFGSGTRLTVV.

J is TRBJ1-4 and V is TRBV5-4; D is possibly TRBD1 (6 bases). Trimming took off 0 bases at V and 5 bases at J, with 8 bases between the two ends. CDR1 SGHNT and CDR2 YYREEE come from the germline V gene (reference sequence). The CDR3 has 14 amino acids. CDR3 in amino acids: CASSLGTENEKLFF. The DNA of the CDR3 is TGTGCCAGCAGCTTGGGGACAGAGAATGAAAAACTGTTTTTT. Variable domain in full (rest from reference TRBV5-4 and TRBJ1-4): ETGVTQSPTHLIKTRGQQVTLRCSSQSGHNTVSWYQQALGQGPQFIFQYYREEENGRGNFPPRFSGLQFPNYSSELNVNALELDDSALYLCASSLGTENEKLFFGSGTQLSVL.

The V and J genes are TRBV5-4 and TRBJ1-1; D remains unclear. The germline V gene encodes CDR1 SGHNT and CDR2 YYREEE (reference sequence). The CDR3 is made up of 13 amino acids. V dropped 4 bases and J dropped 4 bases, with 11 bases sitting between them. The CDR3 nucleotides are TGTGCCAGCAGCAAAAACAGTGGCACTGAAGCTTTCTTT. It yields the protein CASSKNSGTEAFF.

This clone showed up many times. The genes are TRBV10-3 and TRBJ1-1; 7 nucleotides agree with TRBD1. Germline loops: CDR1 ENHRY, CDR2 SYGVKD. This CDR3 is built from 15 residues. Trimming removed 3 bases from V and 5 bases from J; junction bases left unmatched: 9. The CDR3: CAISDSRQGRTEAFF. The DNA for the CDR3 is TGTGCCATCAGTGATTCGAGACAGGGAAGGACTGAAGCTTTCTTT.

The chain carries TRBV18 and TRBJ2-5, with D perhaps matching TRBD1 (5 bases). CDR1 and CDR2 from the germline V gene are KGHSH and LQKENI. Deletions cut 1 base from V and 5 bases from J, with 8 bases between. CDR3 length: 13 amino acids. Here the CDR3 DNA reads TGTGCCAGCTCACCACAGGGGCGGGAGACCCAGTACTTC. Protein: CASSPQGRETQYF.

V usage is TRBV6-5 and J usage is TRBJ2-7; TRBD2 matches 12 bases. Trimming took 4 bases from V and 1 from J; bases not matched to a gene: 2. CDR1 and CDR2 (germline): MNHEY, SVGAGI. This CDR3 comprises 15 residues. The CDR3 protein is CASSSGTSGSYEQYF. CDR3 DNA: TGTGCCAGCAGTTCCGGGACTAGCGGGTCCTACGAGCAGTACTTC.

This clone has just one count. This chain links TRBV21-1 with TRBJ2-1; TRBD2 reflects the table's D call only, with no check against the DNA. TRBV21-1 is a pseudogene segment. CDR3 length: 17 amino acids. The CDR3 coding sequence is TGTGCCAGCAGCTCACCAAGCGGGCCCCGCTCCTACAATGAGCAGTTCTTC. Translating gives CASSSPSGPRSYNEQFF.

As concerns this clone: Other DNA sequences of this sample code for an identical CDR3. The genes are TRBV5-5 and TRBJ2-7; possibly TRBD1 for D (5 bases). This CDR3 region has 12 residues. CDR1 is SGHKS and CDR2 is YYEKEE in the germline V gene (reference sequence). V was trimmed by 4 bases and J by 4 bases, leaving 9 bases between them. The CDR3 nucleotides read TGTGCCAGCAGCGCCCAGGGTTACGAGCAGTACTTC. Residues: CASSAQGYEQYF.